A selection of T cell receptor beta chains follows, all from one sample in a study of blood T cells in healthy people across ages. One entry per CDR3 protein, called by TCRdb with MiXCR from the 5' RACE reads. The repertoire includes 1,300,000 or so distinct CDR3 sequences, 45% to 70% of them detected once, and about 6.3% sits in the top ten. The specimen was blood. Every receptor here comes from a young man in good health. Each CDR3 is given with its conserved first and last residue. A D gene is named only where the DNA matches it firmly. Where a row states a size, it is once, few, many or the class of an expanded clone; other rows omit it.

d_call	clone_size	v_call	j_call	cdr3_aa	cdr3_nt
TRBD2	NA	TRBV12-3/TRBV12-4	TRBJ2-2	CASSFASGNTGELFF	TGTGCCAGCAGTTTCGCTAGCGGGAACACCGGGGAGCTGTTTTTT
NA	NA	TRBV4-1	TRBJ1-2	CASSQEWGRPNYGYTF	TGCGCCAGCAGCCAAGAATGGGGACGCCCAAACTATGGCTACACCTTC
TRBD1	NA	TRBV29-1	TRBJ2-1	CSVETAGQGSEQFF	TGCAGCGTTGAAACAGCGGGACAGGGTAGTGAGCAGTTCTTC
NA	NA	TRBV28	TRBJ2-7	CASSIRNEQYF	TGTGCCAGCAGTATCCGGAACGAGCAGTACTTC
TRBD1	NA	TRBV24-1	TRBJ1-2	CATSDNDRDGYTF	TGTGCCACCAGTGATAACGACAGGGATGGCTACACCTTC
TRBD1	NA	TRBV5-5	TRBJ1-1	CAGGTENTEAFF	TGTGCCGGGGGGACAGAGAACACTGAAGCTTTCTTT
NA	NA	TRBV7-9	TRBJ2-1	CASSPAVYYSYNEQFF	TGTGCCAGCAGCCCGGCCGTCTACTATTCCTACAATGAGCAGTTCTTC
NA	few	TRBV2	TRBJ1-4	CASTGGGREKLFF	TGTGCCAGCACCGGGGGAGGCAGGGAAAAACTGTTTTTT
NA	NA	TRBV20-1	TRBJ2-7	CRPLILAYNEQYF	TGCAGACCCCTGATTCTAGCCTACAATGAGCAGTACTTC
NA	NA	TRBV10-2	TRBJ2-4	CASSESRGLSIQYF	TGCGCCAGCAGTGAGTCTCGGGGGTTAAGCATTCAGTACTTC
NA	once	TRBV5-1	TRBJ2-5	CASSLVYGLTQETQYF	TGCGCCAGCAGCTTGGTTTATGGACTCACACAAGAGACCCAGTACTTC
NA	NA	TRBV12-3/TRBV12-4	TRBJ1-2	CASSPFTPSARGIGGYTF	TGTGCCAGCAGCCCATTCACCCCTTCGGCCCGGGGGATTGGGGGCTACACCTTC
NA	NA	TRBV7-2	TRBJ2-1	CASSFRLSSYNEQFF	TGTGCCAGCAGCTTTAGGCTCAGCTCCTACAATGAGCAGTTCTTC